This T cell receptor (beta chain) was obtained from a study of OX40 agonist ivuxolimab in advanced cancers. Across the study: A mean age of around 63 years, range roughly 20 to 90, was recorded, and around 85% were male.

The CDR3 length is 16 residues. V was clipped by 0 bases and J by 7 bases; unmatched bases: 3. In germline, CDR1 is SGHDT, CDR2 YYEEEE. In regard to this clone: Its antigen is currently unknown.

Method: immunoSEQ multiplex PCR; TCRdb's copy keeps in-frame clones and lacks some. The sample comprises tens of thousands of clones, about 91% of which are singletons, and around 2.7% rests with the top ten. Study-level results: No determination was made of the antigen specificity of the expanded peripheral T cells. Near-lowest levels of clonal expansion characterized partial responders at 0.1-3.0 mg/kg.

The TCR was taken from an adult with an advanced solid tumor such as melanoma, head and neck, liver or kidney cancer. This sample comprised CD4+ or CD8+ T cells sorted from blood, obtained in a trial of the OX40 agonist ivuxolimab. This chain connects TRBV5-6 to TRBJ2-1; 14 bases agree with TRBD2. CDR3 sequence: CASSLGLAGGTNEQFF. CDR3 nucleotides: TGTGCCAGCAGCTTGGGACTAGCGGGAGGGACTAATGAGCAGTTCTTC.